This TCR beta chain emerged from a study of blood T cell repertoires in COVID-19. Only in-frame clones appear in the TCRdb table, and some are missing; sequencing was by immunoSEQ multiplex PCR. This sample yields fewer than 350,000 clones, of which approximately 88% are seen a single time; 0.8% to 1% belongs to the top ten. V shed 1 base, J shed 12 bases, and the junction held 15 bases outside the gene matches. Germline values: CDR1 MDHEN, CDR2 SYDVKM. The CDR3 spans 15 residues. Two negative PCRs, clearance, or symptom resolution characterized the recovered Cohort 3 donors. The sequenced material came from PBMCs or T cells enriched from blood (not recorded which). This sequence was found in a young woman who had recovered from COVID-19. V is TRBV28 and J is TRBJ2-7; 7 bases line up with TRBD1. The CDR3 is CASSLSGGPGRYWYF. CDR3 in DNA: TGTGCCAGCAGTTTATCAGGGGGACCTGGTCGCTATTGGTACTTC.